The 3 T cell receptor beta chains in this list originate from one sample, sequenced in a study of post-analysis software for immune sequencing data. Findings of the study overall: Included in a set of roughly 5 TRBV segments more frequent in patients than controls were TRBV5-6, TRBV5-1 and TRBV20-1.

No antigen is known for these receptors. Libraries were made from TCR beta cDNA, and they carried unique molecular identifiers. Each CDR3 protein is one row after TCRdb ran MiXCR on the PCR reads. The table lists 400,000 to 500,000 distinct CDR3 sequences, 35% to 45% of them singletons. Sequencing was performed on blood. The receptors come from a girl aged 2 to 9 with multiple sclerosis.

V gene TRBV28 combines with J gene TRBJ2-5, with 9 bases fitting TRBD1. Germline V gives CDR1 MDHEN, CDR2 SYDVKM. This CDR3 has 13 amino acids. J gave up 4 bases and V 6 bases, and 3 bases lay outside the gene matches. The CDR3 nucleotides are TGTGCCAGCAGGTCGGACAGGGGAGAGACCCAGTACTTC. Translated, it gives CASRSDRGETQYF.

The J gene is TRBJ2-1, the V gene TRBV20-1; 13 bases map to TRBD2. The CDR3 has 14 residues. CDR1 DFQATT and CDR2 SNEGSKA come from the germline V gene (reference sequence). J was trimmed by 3 bases and V by 6 bases; bases with no gene match: 2. The CDR3 loop reads CSAWTSGSYNEQFF. The CDR3 coding sequence is TGCAGTGCGTGGACTAGCGGGAGCTACAATGAGCAGTTCTTC.

This clonotype was detected once. The V gene is TRBV27, the J gene TRBJ2-7; a possible D gene is TRBD2 (6 bases). The germline CDR1 and CDR2 sequences are MNHEY and SMNVEV (reference sequence). The CDR3 extends over 15 amino acids. With 6 bases removed from V and 4 bases from J, the gap between germline ends came to 19 bases. CDR3 residues: CASRPGLPIYYEQYF. The DNA of the CDR3 is TGTGCCAGCAGGCCGGGACTCCCCATCTATTACGAGCAGTACTTC.